This T cell receptor beta chain was profiled in a study of blood T cell repertoires in COVID-19. Whole-study context: Researchers got acute and convalescent COVID-19 samples from the United States, Italy and Spain. PBMCs, B-cell-depleted T cells, or T cells were the source of the cDNA or gDNA that made up the material.

Germline V gives CDR1 SGHDT, CDR2 YYEEEE. Trimming left V 7 bases short and J 6 bases short, with 20 bases between. The CDR3 length is 14 residues. In the original analysis: Scientists estimated how many nucleated cells there were by amplifying reference gene primers. Method: immunoSEQ multiplex PCR; TCRdb's copy keeps in-frame clones and lacks some. For V, J and clone size, that table is used; D and trimming come from the DNA. This sample carries 60,000 to 65,000 clones, about 87% of them seen once, and the ten largest clones take around 8.3%. The receptor comes from a human donor with active COVID-19. The donor label of this sample is uncertain. The chain has TRBV5-6 and TRBJ2-7; maybe TRBD1 (5 bases). Sequencing input: peripheral blood. As DNA, the CDR3 is TGTGCCAGCGGATTTCAGGGTGGGTCTTCCGAGCAGTACTTC. This gives the protein CASGFQGGSSEQYF.